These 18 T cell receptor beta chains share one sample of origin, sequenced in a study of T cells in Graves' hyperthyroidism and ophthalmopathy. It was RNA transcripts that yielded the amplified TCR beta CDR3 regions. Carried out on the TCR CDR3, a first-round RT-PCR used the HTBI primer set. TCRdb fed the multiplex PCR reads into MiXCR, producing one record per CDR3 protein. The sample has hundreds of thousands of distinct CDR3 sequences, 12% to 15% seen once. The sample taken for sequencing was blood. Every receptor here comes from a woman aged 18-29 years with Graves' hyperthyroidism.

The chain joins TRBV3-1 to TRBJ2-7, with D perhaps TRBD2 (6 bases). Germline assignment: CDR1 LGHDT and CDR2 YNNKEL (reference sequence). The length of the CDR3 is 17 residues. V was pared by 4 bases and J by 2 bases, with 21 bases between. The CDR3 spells CASSPVGTSGLAYEQYF. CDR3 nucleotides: TGTGCCAGCAGCCCCGTCGGGACGAGCGGGTTAGCCTACGAGCAGTACTTC.

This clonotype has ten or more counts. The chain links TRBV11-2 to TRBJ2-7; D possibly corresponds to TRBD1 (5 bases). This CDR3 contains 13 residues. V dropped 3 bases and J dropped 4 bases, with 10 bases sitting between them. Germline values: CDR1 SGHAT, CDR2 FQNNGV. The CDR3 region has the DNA TGTGCCAGCAGCTTTCCTGGGGCATACGAGCAGTACTTC. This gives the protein CASSFPGAYEQYF. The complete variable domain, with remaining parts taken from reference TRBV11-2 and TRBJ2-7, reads EAGVAQSPRYKIIEKRQSVAFWCNPISGHATLYWYQQILGQGPKLLIQFQNNGVVDDSQLPKDRFSAERLKGVDSTLKIQPAKLEDSAVYLCASSFPGAYEQYFGPGTRLTVT.

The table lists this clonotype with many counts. This chain's CDR3 is CASSLATRGGRTEAFF. As DNA, the CDR3 is TGCGCCAGCAGCTTGGCAACACGGGGAGGCCGCACTGAAGCTTTCTTT. The chain joins TRBV5-1 to TRBJ1-1; unclear D gene. The CDR3 consists of 16 residues. Trimming took 0 bases from V and 4 from J, leaving 16 bases between them. Per germline, CDR1 SGHRS and CDR2 YFSETQ.

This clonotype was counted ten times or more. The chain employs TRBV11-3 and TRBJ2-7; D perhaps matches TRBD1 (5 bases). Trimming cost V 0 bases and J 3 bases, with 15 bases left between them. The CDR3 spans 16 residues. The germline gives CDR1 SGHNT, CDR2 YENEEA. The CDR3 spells CASSLEGWTSNYEQYF. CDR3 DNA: TGTGCCAGCAGCTTAGAAGGGTGGACATCTAACTACGAGCAGTACTTC.

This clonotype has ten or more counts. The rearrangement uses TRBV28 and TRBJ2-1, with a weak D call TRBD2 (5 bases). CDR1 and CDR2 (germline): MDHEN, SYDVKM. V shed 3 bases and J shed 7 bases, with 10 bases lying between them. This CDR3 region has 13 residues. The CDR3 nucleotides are TGTGCCAGCAGTTTCGGGGTCGAAAATGAGCAGTTCTTC. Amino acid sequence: CASSFGVENEQFF. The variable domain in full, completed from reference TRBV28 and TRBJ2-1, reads DVKVTQSSRYLVKRTGEKVFLECVQDMDHENMFWYRQDPGLGLRLIYFSYDVKMKEKGDIPEGYSVSREKKERFSLILESASTNQTSMYLCASSFGVENEQFFGPGTRLTVL.

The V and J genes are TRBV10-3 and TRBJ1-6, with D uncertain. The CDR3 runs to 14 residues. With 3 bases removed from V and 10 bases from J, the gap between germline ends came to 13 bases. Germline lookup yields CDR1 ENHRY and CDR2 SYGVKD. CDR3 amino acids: CAISDEIGRSPLHF. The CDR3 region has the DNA TGTGCCATCAGTGATGAGATAGGGCGATCACCCCTCCACTTT.

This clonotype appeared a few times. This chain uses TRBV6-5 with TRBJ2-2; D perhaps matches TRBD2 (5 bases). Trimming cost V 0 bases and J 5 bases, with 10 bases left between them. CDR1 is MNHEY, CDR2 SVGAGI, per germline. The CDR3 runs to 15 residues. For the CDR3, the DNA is TGTGCCAGCAGTTACTCTCGAGGGAGAACCGGGGAGCTGTTTTTT. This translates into CASSYSRGRTGELFF.

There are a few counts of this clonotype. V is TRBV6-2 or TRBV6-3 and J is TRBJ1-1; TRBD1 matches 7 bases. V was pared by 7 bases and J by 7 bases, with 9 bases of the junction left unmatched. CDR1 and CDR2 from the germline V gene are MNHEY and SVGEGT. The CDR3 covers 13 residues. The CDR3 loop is CASTRGTVVEAFF. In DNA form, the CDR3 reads TGTGCCAGCACCAGAGGGACAGTCGTTGAAGCTTTCTTT.

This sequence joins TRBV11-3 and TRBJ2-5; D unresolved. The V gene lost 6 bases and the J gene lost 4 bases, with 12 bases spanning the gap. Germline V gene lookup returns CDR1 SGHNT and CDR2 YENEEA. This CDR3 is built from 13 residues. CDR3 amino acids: CASSSEQLETQYF. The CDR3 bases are TGTGCCAGCAGTTCGGAACAACTAGAGACCCAGTACTTC. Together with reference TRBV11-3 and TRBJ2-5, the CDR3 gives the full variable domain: EAGVVQSPRYKIIEKKQPVAFWCNPISGHNTLYWYLQNLGQGPELLIRYENEEAVDDSQLPKDRFSAERLKGVDSTLKIQPAELGDSAVYLCASSSEQLETQYFGPGTRLLVL.

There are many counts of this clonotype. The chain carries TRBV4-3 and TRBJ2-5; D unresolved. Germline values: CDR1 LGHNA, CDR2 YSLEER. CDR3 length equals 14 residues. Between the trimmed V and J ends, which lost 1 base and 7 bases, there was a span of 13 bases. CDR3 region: CASSQAATLGTQYF. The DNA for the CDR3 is TGCGCCAGCAGCCAAGCGGCGACCCTGGGGACCCAGTACTTC.

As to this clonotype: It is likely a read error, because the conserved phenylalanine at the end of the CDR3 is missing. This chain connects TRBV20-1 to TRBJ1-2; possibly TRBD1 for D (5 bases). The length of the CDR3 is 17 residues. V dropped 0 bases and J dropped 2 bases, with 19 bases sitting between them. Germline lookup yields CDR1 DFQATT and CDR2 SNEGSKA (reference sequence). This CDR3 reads CSARERPRWGTNYGYTL. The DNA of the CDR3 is TGCAGTGCTAGAGAGCGCCCTCGTTGGGGCACGAACTATGGCTACACCCTC.

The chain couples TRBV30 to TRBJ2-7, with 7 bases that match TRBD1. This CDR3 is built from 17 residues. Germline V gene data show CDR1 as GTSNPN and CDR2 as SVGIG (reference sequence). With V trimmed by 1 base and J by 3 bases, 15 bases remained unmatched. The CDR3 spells CAWSDFKTGVLHYEQYF. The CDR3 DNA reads TGTGCCTGGAGTGACTTCAAAACAGGGGTCCTTCACTACGAGCAGTACTTC. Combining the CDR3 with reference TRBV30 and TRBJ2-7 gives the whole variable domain SQTIHQWPATLVQPVGSPLSLECTVEGTSNPNLYWYRQAAGRGLQLLFYSVGIGQISSEVPQNLSASRPQDRQFILSSKKLLLSDSGFYLCAWSDFKTGVLHYEQYFGPGTRLTVT.

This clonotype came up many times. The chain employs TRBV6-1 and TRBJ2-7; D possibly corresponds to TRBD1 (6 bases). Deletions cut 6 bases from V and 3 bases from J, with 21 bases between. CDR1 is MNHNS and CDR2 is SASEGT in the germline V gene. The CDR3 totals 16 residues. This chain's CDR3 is CASRNPDSLGGYEQYF. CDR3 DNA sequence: TGTGCCAGCAGGAACCCGGACAGCCTAGGGGGCTACGAGCAGTACTTC.

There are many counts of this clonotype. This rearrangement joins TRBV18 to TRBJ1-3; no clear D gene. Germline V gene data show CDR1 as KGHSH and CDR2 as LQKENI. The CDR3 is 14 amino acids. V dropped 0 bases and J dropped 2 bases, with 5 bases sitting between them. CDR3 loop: CASSPPGPGNTIYF. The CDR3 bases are TGTGCCAGCTCACCACCTGGCCCTGGAAACACCATATATTTT.

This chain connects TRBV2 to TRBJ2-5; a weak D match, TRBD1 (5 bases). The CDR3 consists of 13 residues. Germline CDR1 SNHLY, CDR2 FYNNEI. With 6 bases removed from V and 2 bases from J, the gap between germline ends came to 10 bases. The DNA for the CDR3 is TGTGCCAGCAGCGGACATAAACAAGAGACCCAGTACTTC. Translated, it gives CASSGHKQETQYF.

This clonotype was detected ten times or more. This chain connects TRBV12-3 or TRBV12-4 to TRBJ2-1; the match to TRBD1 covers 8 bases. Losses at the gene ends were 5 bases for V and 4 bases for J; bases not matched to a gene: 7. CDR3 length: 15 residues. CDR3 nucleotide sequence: TGTGCCAGCAGTACGGCCGGGACAGGTTACAATGAGCAGTTCTTC. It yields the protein CASSTAGTGYNEQFF.

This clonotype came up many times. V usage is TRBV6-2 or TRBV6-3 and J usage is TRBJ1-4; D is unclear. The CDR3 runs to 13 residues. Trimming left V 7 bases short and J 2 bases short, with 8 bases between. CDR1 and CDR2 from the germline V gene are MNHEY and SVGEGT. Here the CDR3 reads CASNDGTNEKLFF. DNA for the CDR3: TGTGCCAGCAACGACGGTACTAATGAAAAACTGTTTTTT.

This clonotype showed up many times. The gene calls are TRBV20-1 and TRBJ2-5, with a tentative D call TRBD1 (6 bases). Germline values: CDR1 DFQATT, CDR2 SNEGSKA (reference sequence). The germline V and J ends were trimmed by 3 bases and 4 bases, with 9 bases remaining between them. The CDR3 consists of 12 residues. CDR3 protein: CSASIGGETQYF. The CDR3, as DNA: TGCAGTGCTAGTATAGGGGGAGAGACCCAGTACTTC.